A single sample is the source of the 32 T cell receptor beta chains below, sequenced in a study of T cell changes during pregnancy in multiple sclerosis. TCRdb's table, derived via immunoSEQ multiplex PCR, lists solely in-frame clones and lacks some. The sample lists about 40,000 clones, 91% occurring once. The sequenced sample was CD4+ T cells from peripheral blood mononuclear cells, obtained before pregnancy. These receptors were taken from a female donor with multiple sclerosis, enrolled in a pregnancy study.

The V call is TRBV11-2, the J call TRBJ1-1; D may be TRBD1 (6 bases). The CDR3 has 18 residues. With 4 bases removed from V and 1 base from J, the gap between germline ends came to 22 bases. CDR1 SGHAT and CDR2 FQNNGV come from the germline V gene. CDR3 protein: CASSSVTGGWQPNTEAFF. The CDR3 coding sequence is TGTGCCAGCAGCTCGGTGACAGGCGGTTGGCAACCGAACACTGAAGCTTTCTTT.

The chain carries TRBV9 and TRBJ1-6, with D uncertain. Germline CDR1 and CDR2: SGDLS and YYNGEE. The CDR3 consists of 12 residues. Trimming removed 4 bases at V and 9 bases at J, with 8 bases between. CDR3 region: CASSLPSSPLHF. DNA of the CDR3: TGTGCCAGCAGCTTACCTAGTTCACCCCTCCACTTT.

The genes are TRBV11-2 and TRBJ2-3; possibly TRBD1 for D (6 bases). Germline V lookup: CDR1 SGHAT, CDR2 FQNNGV. The V end lost 5 bases, the J end lost 0 bases, and 21 bases lay between the germline ends. The CDR3 is made up of 18 amino acids. CDR3 bases: TGTGCCAGCAGCCTGGGCATAAATCCGGGACACAGCACAGATACGCAGTATTTT. It codes for CASSLGINPGHSTDTQYF.

CDR3: CASVSILVGTGDNQPQHF. Written as DNA, the CDR3 is TGCGCCAGCGTCTCTATTCTAGTAGGGACAGGGGATAATCAGCCCCAGCATTTT. The chain uses TRBV5-1 and TRBJ1-5; the match to TRBD1 covers 10 bases. The trim removed 7 bases at V and 4 bases at J, leaving 17 bases unmatched. The length of the CDR3 is 18 residues. Per germline, CDR1 SGHRS and CDR2 YFSETQ. Full variable domain (rest looked up from reference TRBV5-1 and TRBJ1-5): KAGVTQTPRYLIKTRGQQVTLSCSPISGHRSVSWYQQTPGQGLQFLFEYFSETQRNKGNFPGRFSGRQFSNSRSEMNVSTLELGDSALYLCASVSILVGTGDNQPQHFGDGTRLSIL.

The rearrangement links TRBV2 to TRBJ2-7, with 7 bases matching TRBD1. CDR3 length equals 12 residues. J gave up 12 bases and V 4 bases, and 9 bases lay outside the gene matches. CDR1 and CDR2 from the germline V gene are SNHLY and FYNNEI. The CDR3 DNA reads TGTGCCAGCAGTGTACAGGGGATGAGGGGGTACTTC. Translation: CASSVQGMRGYF.

This chain connects TRBV6-1 to TRBJ2-7, with 7 bases identical to TRBD2. The CDR3 runs 14 residues. V was pared by 6 bases and J by 12 bases, with 17 bases of the junction left unmatched. Germline V lookup: CDR1 MNHNS, CDR2 SASEGT. The DNA for the CDR3 is TGTGCCAGCAGACTAAGAGCCGGGACTAACTTCGGGTACTTC. Its translation is CASRLRAGTNFGYF.

In its sample, this clone was seen a few times. The rearrangement joins TRBV19 to TRBJ2-7; 8 positions match TRBD2. After removal of 4 bases from V and 0 bases from J, the junction contained 5 bases not matched to a gene. Germline-derived CDR1 and CDR2 are LNHDA and SQIVND (reference sequence). CDR3 length: 15 amino acids. Here the CDR3 DNA reads TGTGCCAGTAGTACCCAAGCGGGGGCCTCCTACGAGCAGTACTTC. It specifies CASSTQAGASYEQYF.

This chain uses TRBV18 with TRBJ1-1, with 9 bases identical to TRBD1. CDR1 and CDR2 (germline): KGHSH, LQKENI. The junction had 5 bases not matched to a gene; V was cut back by 6 bases and J by 3 bases. The CDR3 runs to 14 residues. DNA of the CDR3: TGTGCCAGCTCGTACACAGGGGGCTACACTGAAGCTTTCTTT. Translated: CASSYTGGYTEAFF.

This rearrangement joins TRBV7-3 to TRBJ2-1; 10 bases align to TRBD1. The trim removed 3 bases at V and 4 bases at J, leaving 0 bases unmatched. Per the germline V gene, CDR1 is SGHTA and CDR2 is FQGTGA. The CDR3 contains 14 residues. CDR3 nucleotide sequence: TGTGCCAGCAGCTTGGGACAGGGGTACAATGAGCAGTTCTTC. This translates into CASSLGQGYNEQFF.

The V call is TRBV7-3, the J call TRBJ2-1, with TRBD2 matching over 9 bases. V lost 0 bases, J lost 7 bases, and 10 bases stayed unmatched. There are 17 residues in the CDR3. Germline V gives CDR1 SGHTA, CDR2 FQGTGA. The CDR3 region has the DNA TGTGCCAGCAGCTTAACCCCCGGCGGGGGGGTCGTTAATGAGCAGTTCTTC. Translation: CASSLTPGGGVVNEQFF. Full variable domain (rest looked up from reference TRBV7-3 and TRBJ2-1): GAGVSQTPSNKVTEKGKYVELRCDPISGHTALYWYRQSLGQGPEFLIYFQGTGAADDSGLPNDRFFAVRPEGSVSTLKIQRTERGDSAVYLCASSLTPGGGVVNEQFFGPGTRLTVL.

The genes are TRBV18 and TRBJ1-5; the D gene is possibly TRBD1 (5 bases). V was shortened by 6 bases and J by 4 bases, with 10 bases between the two germline ends. Germline CDR1 KGHSH, CDR2 LQKENI. The CDR3 totals 13 residues. CDR3 sequence: CASSRTLNQPQHF. The CDR3 DNA sequence: TGTGCCAGCTCGCGGACACTAAATCAGCCCCAGCATTTT.

The J gene is TRBJ2-6, the V gene TRBV5-6, with TRBD1 matching over 11 bases. This CDR3 comprises 17 residues. The V segment lost 4 bases and the J segment 2 bases; nucleotides outside the gene matches: 5. CDR1 and CDR2 from the germline V gene are SGHDT and YYEEEE. The CDR3 DNA reads TGTGCCAGCAGCCCAGGACAGGGGGCTGCTGGGGCCAACGTCCTGACTTTC. Protein: CASSPGQGAAGANVLTF.

The V call is TRBV7-2, the J call TRBJ1-1, with a weak D call TRBD1 (6 bases). Germline CDR1 and CDR2: SGHTA and FQGNSA. The CDR3 spans 15 residues. Trimming left V 2 bases short and J 1 base short, with 11 bases between. The CDR3 here is CASSLRQASNTEAFF. CDR3 DNA sequence: TGTGCCAGCAGCTTACGACAGGCTTCGAACACTGAAGCTTTCTTT.

The chain recombines TRBV6-5 with TRBJ1-2; D call uncertain. Germline CDR1 and CDR2: MNHEY and SVGAGI. The V end was cut by 0 bases, the J end by 9 bases, with 11 bases between. The CDR3 has 13 residues. The CDR3 region has the DNA TGTGCCAGCAGTTACTCAGGAGCTTTCAGCTACACCTTC. It is translated as CASSYSGAFSYTF.

This chain links TRBV7-9 with TRBJ1-1; 7 bases are shared with TRBD1. The trim removed 5 bases at V and 1 base at J, leaving 10 bases unmatched. Per germline, CDR1 SEHNR and CDR2 FQNEAQ (reference sequence). The CDR3 extends over 16 amino acids. CDR3 residues: CASSPHGAGGNTEAFF. The CDR3, as DNA: TGTGCCAGCAGCCCCCATGGGGCAGGGGGGAACACTGAAGCTTTCTTT.

The genes are TRBV11-3 and TRBJ1-1, with a weak D call TRBD1 (5 bases). Germline CDR1 and CDR2: SGHNT and YENEEA. The CDR3 has 15 amino acids. The V end was cut by 5 bases, the J end by 0 bases, with 13 bases between. The CDR3 loop is CASSLGGLMNTEAFF. The CDR3 nucleotides read TGTGCCAGCAGCCTGGGGGGACTGATGAACACTGAAGCTTTCTTT.

The V gene is TRBV2, the J gene TRBJ1-6, with TRBD1 matching over 8 bases. Germline V CDR1 and CDR2: SNHLY, FYNNEI. The V segment lost 3 bases and the J segment 5 bases; nucleotides outside the gene matches: 6. This CDR3 has 16 residues. The CDR3 coding sequence is TGTGCCAGCAGTGATATGAGACAGGGGAATAATTCACCCCTCCACTTT. Translating gives CASSDMRQGNNSPLHF.

The CDR3 region has the DNA TGCGCCAGCAGCGGTGAGCAGGGCCGAGACTACGAGCAGTACTTC. This gives the protein CASSGEQGRDYEQYF. The rearrangement uses TRBV5-1 and TRBJ2-7; possibly TRBD1 for D (5 bases). Germline assignment: CDR1 SGHRS and CDR2 YFSETQ. V was shortened by 4 bases and J by 3 bases, with 17 bases between the two germline ends. The CDR3 length is 15 residues. The whole variable domain, filled in from reference TRBV5-1 and TRBJ2-7, reads KAGVTQTPRYLIKTRGQQVTLSCSPISGHRSVSWYQQTPGQGLQFLFEYFSETQRNKGNFPGRFSGRQFSNSRSEMNVSTLELGDSALYLCASSGEQGRDYEQYFGPGTRLTVT.

The V and J genes are TRBV7-9 and TRBJ1-1; D remains unclear. The V end lost 1 base, the J end lost 8 bases, and 8 bases lay between the germline ends. The CDR3 contains 12 residues. Germline V gene data show CDR1 as SEHNR and CDR2 as FQNEAQ (reference sequence). In nucleotides, the CDR3 is TGTGCCAGCAGCTTAGTCGGGGTGGAAGCTTTCTTT. This sequence encodes CASSLVGVEAFF.

The chain joins TRBV30 to TRBJ1-2; D unresolved. Germline lookup yields CDR1 GTSNPN and CDR2 SVGIG (reference sequence). The ends were cut back, 2 bases at V and 1 base at J, with 8 bases in the middle. This CDR3 spans 13 amino acids. The CDR3 sequence: CAWSTDLNYGYTF. CDR3 nucleotides: TGTGCCTGGAGTACAGACCTTAACTATGGCTACACCTTC.

The chain combines TRBV7-9 with TRBJ1-2, with D possibly TRBD1 on 6 matching bases. The CDR3 extends over 15 amino acids. Trimming cost V 0 bases and J 8 bases, with 16 bases left between them. Germline V gene data show CDR1 as SEHNR and CDR2 as FQNEAQ (reference sequence). CDR3 protein: CASSLAGTHDGGYTF. The CDR3 region has the DNA TGTGCCAGCAGCTTAGCCGGGACACATGATGGGGGCTACACCTTC.

J is TRBJ2-2 and V is TRBV15, with TRBD1 matching over 12 bases. Unmatched junction bases numbered 3, after V lost 3 bases and J lost 4 bases. Germline V CDR1 and CDR2: LNHNV, YYDKDF (reference sequence). CDR3 length: 16 amino acids. The CDR3 loop reads CATSRGQGASTGELFF. The CDR3 DNA reads TGTGCCACCAGCAGGGGACAGGGGGCGAGCACCGGGGAGCTGTTTTTT.

The chain joins TRBV27 to TRBJ1-5; D not certain. CDR3 length: 14 amino acids. Between the trimmed V and J ends, which lost 4 bases and 2 bases, there was a span of 9 bases. Germline assignment: CDR1 MNHEY and CDR2 SMNVEV (reference sequence). The CDR3 sequence: CASSSGRRNQPQHF. DNA of the CDR3: TGTGCCAGCAGTTCGGGTCGACGCAATCAGCCCCAGCATTTT.

V and J are TRBV18 and TRBJ2-7, with 7 bases aligning to TRBD1. With V trimmed by 6 bases and J by 0 bases, 14 bases remained unmatched. Germline V gives CDR1 KGHSH, CDR2 LQKENI. There are 17 residues in the CDR3. CDR3 sequence reads: CASSLYRPQGSSYEQYF. The CDR3 DNA is TGTGCCAGCTCCCTTTATCGCCCACAGGGGAGCTCCTACGAGCAGTACTTC.

In nucleotides, the CDR3 is TGTGCCAGCAGCCAAGATTTCGGGACAGGGAAAGGCTACACCTTC. This gives the protein CASSQDFGTGKGYTF. This sequence joins TRBV14 and TRBJ1-2, with 9 bases that match TRBD1. The CDR3 has 15 amino acids. CDR1 SGHDN and CDR2 FVKESK come from the germline V gene. After removal of 0 bases from V and 8 bases from J, the junction contained 7 bases not matched to a gene.

The rearrangement links TRBV4-2 to TRBJ2-1; TRBD2 aligns across 8 bases. From germline, CDR1 is LGHNA and CDR2 YNFKEQ. J was trimmed by 4 bases and V by 0 bases; bases with no gene match: 8. The CDR3 contains 17 residues. The DNA for the CDR3 is TGTGCCAGCAGCCAAGATCAACGCCGCGGGGGGTACAATGAGCAGTTCTTC. Encoded protein: CASSQDQRRGGYNEQFF.

This chain uses TRBV6-1 with TRBJ2-7; D is perhaps TRBD2 (6 bases). The CDR3 is 17 residues long. V lost 3 bases and J lost 4, with 22 bases in between. Germline loops: CDR1 MNHNS, CDR2 SASEGT. The CDR3 nucleotides read TGTGCCAGCAGTGAGAATGTAGGGTCCATAGGGAGGTACGAGCAGTACTTC. Amino acids: CASSENVGSIGRYEQYF.

The V call is TRBV6-5, the J call TRBJ2-3, with TRBD2 identical over 7 bases. The CDR3 is 14 residues long. With 2 bases clipped from V and 5 bases from J, the junction kept 4 bases outside the gene matches. Germline V lookup: CDR1 MNHEY, CDR2 SVGAGI. The CDR3 bases are TGTGCCAGCAGTTACCCAACGGGGGGAGATACGCAGTATTTT. Translated: CASSYPTGGDTQYF.

V and J are TRBV7-2 and TRBJ1-3; 8 bases align to TRBD1. J gave up 4 bases and V 2 bases, and 1 base lay outside the gene matches. The CDR3 runs 14 residues. Germline V CDR1 and CDR2: SGHTA, FQGNSA. Written as DNA, the CDR3 is TGTGCCAGCAGCTTAACAGGGGGGGGAAACACCATATATTTT. Translating it yields CASSLTGGGNTIYF.

CDR3 DNA: TGTGCCAGCAGCTTATTGTGGGGGGGGGACACTGAAGCTTTCTTT. It is translated as CASSLLWGGDTEAFF. The chain joins TRBV7-2 to TRBJ1-1, with TRBD1 as a possible D gene (5 bases). The CDR3 totals 15 residues. The germline CDR1 and CDR2 sequences are SGHTA and FQGNSA. V was clipped by 2 bases and J by 3 bases, with 13 bases between them. Combining the CDR3 with reference TRBV7-2 and TRBJ1-1 gives the whole variable domain GAGVSQSPSNKVTEKGKDVELRCDPISGHTALYWYRQSLGQGLEFLIYFQGNSAPDKSGLPSDRFSAERTGGSVSTLTIQRTQQEDSAVYLCASSLLWGGDTEAFFGQGTRLTVV.

The chain uses TRBV6-5 and TRBJ1-1; 7 nucleotides align to TRBD1. CDR1 and CDR2 (germline): MNHEY, SVGAGI. The V gene end was trimmed by 5 bases and the J gene end by 4 bases; junction bases not matched to a gene: 7. This CDR3 comprises 14 residues. CDR3 region: CASSLRTGLTEAFF. DNA of the CDR3: TGTGCCAGCAGTCTCCGGACAGGCCTCACTGAAGCTTTCTTT.

This clone was seen only a few times. This rearrangement joins TRBV15 to TRBJ1-1, with 7 bases aligning to TRBD1. V gave up 1 base and J gave up 0 bases; unmatched junction bases: 5. The CDR3 runs to 16 residues. Germline V CDR1 and CDR2: LNHNV, YYDKDF (reference sequence). CDR3 DNA: TGTGCCACCAGCAGAGTCCCGGGACAGCTGAACACTGAAGCTTTCTTT. Translated: CATSRVPGQLNTEAFF.